This T cell receptor (beta chain) was obtained from a study of cytomegalovirus exposure and HLA in healthy donors. J gave up 3 bases and V 5 bases, and 5 bases lay outside the gene matches. CDR3 length: 17 residues. Germline CDR1 is SEHNR and CDR2 is FQNEAQ (reference sequence). The PCR made use of 60 Vbeta and 13 Jbeta primers. The table came from immunoSEQ multiplex PCR; TCRdb's copy has only in-frame clones and leaves some out. The repertoire holds around 110,000 clones, with 65% to 90% as singletons. This rearrangement joins TRBV7-9 to TRBJ2-2; TRBD2 agrees at 14 bases. Sample: PBMCs. The receptor comes from a woman aged 30 to 39 in good health and CMV-seronegative. The CDR3 spells CASSPETSGRDTGELFF. DNA for the CDR3: TGTGCCAGCAGCCCAGAGACTAGCGGGAGGGACACCGGGGAGCTGTTTTTT.